One sample yielded the 22 T cell receptor beta chains listed below, sequenced in a study of T cell repertoires in cytomegalovirus infection (dated by TCRdb to the late 2010s). Reads for this sample came from an Illumina HiSeq 1500. TCRdb cleaned the public reads at Q25 with fastp, built clones with MiXCR and kept in-frame beta chains. Entries that share a CDR3 protein sequence are merged under the most common genes and DNA. Across this sample there are nearly 550,000 distinct CDR3 sequences, with 16% seen only once. 20% to 30% of the sample lies in the top ten. Sequenced material: CD8+ T cells from PBMCs. The receptors here all came from a human donor in good health (CMV status not recorded). Some clones in this sample may be carry-over from other donors' samples.

This clonotype was observed many times. This chain joins TRBV11-2 and TRBJ1-1; D is undetermined. Per germline, CDR1 SGHAT and CDR2 FQNNGV. This CDR3 has 14 residues. V dropped 0 bases and J dropped 9 bases, with 14 bases sitting between them. DNA for the CDR3: TGTGCCAGCAGCTTAGATTACGGGGTTGTTAAAGCTTTCTTT. Residues: CASSLDYGVVKAFF.

This clonotype was observed at least ten times. The rearrangement joins TRBV6-5 to TRBJ2-3; 13 nucleotides match TRBD2. The V gene end was trimmed by 4 bases and the J gene end by 4 bases; junction bases not matched to a gene: 2. From germline, CDR1 is MNHEY and CDR2 SVGAGI. This CDR3 comprises 15 residues. The CDR3 coding sequence is TGTGCCAGCAGTTCCGGGACTAGCGGGGCAGATACGCAGTATTTT. It codes for CASSSGTSGADTQYF.

In this sample, this clonotype turned up many times. DNA of the CDR3: TGTGCCAGCAGCTTAGCGCGGGACGGCTATGGCTACACCTTC. Protein: CASSLARDGYGYTF. V and J are TRBV7-2 and TRBJ1-2; the D gene is possibly TRBD1 (5 bases). V was cut by 0 bases and J by 4 bases, with 9 bases left in between. Germline V gene sequence: CDR1 SGHTA, CDR2 FQGNSA. The CDR3 sequence is 14 residues long.

This clonotype has just a few counts. The genes are TRBV19 and TRBJ1-3; D is ambiguous. This CDR3 is 16 amino acids long. V lost 4 bases, J lost 0 bases, and 13 bases lay in between. Germline V CDR1 and CDR2: LNHDA, SQIVND (reference sequence). The CDR3 DNA is TGTGCCAGTAGTAGACTGGGCGGGAGCTCTGGAAACACCATATATTTT. As protein: CASSRLGGSSGNTIYF.

The rearrangement joins TRBV27 to TRBJ2-7, with 11 bases aligning to TRBD2. CDR1 MNHEY and CDR2 SMNVEV come from the germline V gene (reference sequence). The V and J ends lost 4 bases and 6 bases, in that order; junction bases with no gene match: 11. The CDR3 has 16 amino acids. The CDR3 protein is CASSSPLLAGVSEQYF. The CDR3, as DNA: TGTGCCAGCAGTTCACCTCTACTAGCGGGAGTAAGCGAGCAGTACTTC.

In this sample, this clonotype turned up a few times. This may come from a read error, since a much larger clone is one base off. This chain joins TRBV7-9 and TRBJ2-3; no firm D call. The V end was cut by 5 bases, the J end by 4 bases, with 7 bases between. The length of the CDR3 is 12 residues. From germline, CDR1 is SEHNR and CDR2 FQNEAQ (reference sequence). The DNA for the CDR3 is TGTGCCAGCAGCCCTCCCCCAGATACGCAGTATTTT. It yields the protein CASSPPPDTQYF. The variable domain in full, with the rest retrieved from reference TRBV7-9 and TRBJ2-3, is DTGVSQNPRHKITKRGQNVTFRCDPISEHNRLYWYRQTLGQGPEFLTYFQNEAQLEKSRLLSDRFSAERPKGSFSTLEIQRTEQGDSAMYLCASSPPPDTQYFGPGTRLTVL.

In this sample, this clonotype turned up many times. The chain is built from TRBV12-3 or TRBV12-4 and TRBJ2-1, with D perhaps TRBD2 (7 bases). V was clipped by 5 bases and J by 10 bases, with 18 bases between them. The CDR3 consists of 14 residues. The CDR3 nucleotides read TGTGCCAGCAGTCATTCACAGGGAGGGATGGAGCAGTTCTTC. This gives the protein CASSHSQGGMEQFF.

This clonotype was seen a few times. This chain connects TRBV19 to TRBJ2-2; D uncertain. The germline CDR1 and CDR2 sequences are LNHDA and SQIVND (reference sequence). The V and J ends lost 2 bases and 2 bases respectively, with 21 bases between them. The CDR3 sequence is 19 residues long. CDR3 DNA: TGTGCCAGTAGTATACCCCATGGAAGGCGACCAGTTAACACCGGGGAGCTGTTTTTT. As protein: CASSIPHGRRPVNTGELFF. Full variable domain (missing parts from reference TRBV19 and TRBJ2-2): DGGITQSPKYLFRKEGQNVTLSCEQNLNHDAMYWYRQDPGQGLRLIYYSQIVNDFQKGDIAEGYSVSREKKESFPLTVTSAQKNPTAFYLCASSIPHGRRPVNTGELFFGEGSRLTVL.

The chain has TRBV4-1 and TRBJ2-3, with TRBD1 as a possible D gene (6 bases). The CDR3 totals 20 residues. Trimming took 3 bases from V and 4 from J, leaving 29 bases between them. CDR1 is MGHRA, CDR2 YSYEKL, per germline. The CDR3 is CASSHPLKGDGAQYSDTQYF. CDR3 DNA sequence: TGCGCCAGCAGCCATCCCCTGAAGGGGGACGGGGCCCAATACTCAGATACGCAGTATTTT.

In this sample, this clonotype turned up many times. The rearrangement joins TRBV6-4 to TRBJ2-7; tentative D call: TRBD1 (5 bases). Looked up from germline, CDR1 is MRHNA and CDR2 is SNTAGT. The CDR3 is made up of 15 amino acids. V was trimmed by 6 bases and J by 0 bases, leaving 15 bases between them. The CDR3 reads CASSLTVDSSYEQYF. CDR3 sequence (DNA): TGTGCCAGCAGCCTGACAGTAGACAGCTCCTACGAGCAGTACTTC.

The J gene is TRBJ1-5, the V gene TRBV19, with 9 bases matching TRBD1. This CDR3 is 15 amino acids long. Trimming cost V 5 bases and J 6 bases; bases outside gene matches: 8. Per germline, CDR1 LNHDA and CDR2 SQIVND (reference sequence). For the CDR3, the DNA is TGTGCCAGTAGTCCCGGACAGGGGCATCTTCAGCCCCAGCATTTT. Residues: CASSPGQGHLQPQHF.

This clonotype was detected many times. V is TRBV19 and J is TRBJ1-4; possibly TRBD1 for D (5 bases). This CDR3 region has 14 residues. Trimming pared 4 bases from V and 5 bases from J, leaving 11 bases between. CDR1 and CDR2 (germline): LNHDA, SQIVND (reference sequence). The CDR3 nucleotides are TGTGCCAGTAGTACCGGACGGACAAATGAAAAACTGTTTTTT. Encoded protein: CASSTGRTNEKLFF.

This clonotype was seen many times. The chain joins TRBV7-3 to TRBJ2-7, with 9 bases identical to TRBD1. The CDR3 runs to 14 residues. V dropped 9 bases and J dropped 0; count of bases not matched to a gene: 6. Germline assignment: CDR1 SGHTA and CDR2 FQGTGA. CDR3 nucleotides: TGTGCCAGGCGCGGACAGGGGCCCTCCTACGAGCAGTACTTC. Amino acid sequence: CARRGQGPSYEQYF.

This clonotype showed up many times. The genes are TRBV7-9 and TRBJ2-1, with 12 bases lining up with TRBD2. Unmatched junction bases numbered 12, after V lost 5 bases and J lost 4 bases. Per the germline V gene, CDR1 is SEHNR and CDR2 is FQNEAQ (reference sequence). The CDR3 totals 18 residues. CDR3 sequence: CASSPIYLAGGSYNEQFF. The CDR3 coding sequence is TGTGCCAGCAGCCCTATCTACCTAGCGGGAGGGTCATACAATGAGCAGTTCTTC.

This clonotype was picked up many times. The rearrangement links TRBV7-3 to TRBJ1-2; TRBD1 might be the D (5 bases). Germline-derived CDR1 and CDR2 are SGHTA and FQGTGA. CDR3 size: 15 residues. Trimming pared 0 bases from V and 6 bases from J, leaving 14 bases between. As DNA, the CDR3 is TGTGCCAGCAGCTTAACAGGGGTCATCGACGATGGCTACACCTTC. It translates to CASSLTGVIDDGYTF.

The V call is TRBV7-9, the J call TRBJ2-5; 8 nucleotides agree with TRBD2. The CDR3 has 13 residues. With V trimmed by 5 bases and J by 4 bases, 3 bases remained unmatched. CDR1 and CDR2 from the germline V gene are SEHNR and FQNEAQ (reference sequence). CDR3 in amino acids: CASSDGGVETQYF. The CDR3 DNA reads as TGTGCCAGCAGCGACGGGGGGGTAGAGACCCAGTACTTC. Complete variable domain (other parts from reference TRBV7-9 and TRBJ2-5): DTGVSQNPRHKITKRGQNVTFRCDPISEHNRLYWYRQTLGQGPEFLTYFQNEAQLEKSRLLSDRFSAERPKGSFSTLEIQRTEQGDSAMYLCASSDGGVETQYFGPGTRLLVL.

This clonotype showed up many times. The chain recombines TRBV11-2 with TRBJ2-7, with D possibly being TRBD1 (5 bases). This CDR3 has 13 amino acids. Germline values: CDR1 SGHAT, CDR2 FQNNGV. Trimming cost V 6 bases and J 2 bases, with 11 bases left between them. The CDR3 sequence is CASSLQGTYEQYF. The CDR3, as DNA: TGTGCCAGCAGTCTCCAGGGCACCTACGAGCAGTACTTC.

The chain carries TRBV20-1 and TRBJ2-1; 8 bases map to TRBD2. The germline V gene encodes CDR1 DFQATT and CDR2 SNEGSKA (reference sequence). The trim removed 5 bases at V and 3 bases at J, leaving 6 bases unmatched. This CDR3 has 14 amino acids. CDR3 nucleotide sequence: TGCAGTGCTGAGACTAGCGCAATCTACAATGAGCAGTTCTTC. Amino acids: CSAETSAIYNEQFF.

This clonotype was counted ten times or more. The chain combines TRBV7-3 with TRBJ2-1; D is undetermined. Looked up from germline, CDR1 is SGHTA and CDR2 is FQGTGA. The CDR3 loop spans 15 amino acids. V was clipped by 5 bases and J by 0 bases, with 11 bases between them. CDR3 in DNA: TGTGCCAGCAGCCCCGAGACCCGCTCCTACAATGAGCAGTTCTTC. Translation gives CASSPETRSYNEQFF.

This clonotype was seen more than once but under ten times. V and J are TRBV20-1 and TRBJ2-5; 9 positions agree with TRBD1. From germline, CDR1 is DFQATT and CDR2 SNEGSKA (reference sequence). The CDR3 extends over 14 amino acids. V lost 5 bases and J lost 1; bases outside the gene matches: 5. CDR3 amino acids: CSAGDRETQETQYF. CDR3 DNA sequence: TGCAGTGCTGGGGACAGGGAGACCCAAGAGACCCAGTACTTC.

V is TRBV7-8 and J is TRBJ2-1; TRBD1 matches 7 bases. This CDR3 is built from 13 residues. The trim removed 5 bases at V and 9 bases at J, leaving 7 bases unmatched. Germline CDR1 reads SGHVS; CDR2 reads FQNEAQ. For the CDR3, the DNA is TGTGCCAGCAGCGGGACAGTTTATGGTGAGCAGTTCTTC. It is translated as CASSGTVYGEQFF.

This clonotype came up a few times. The chain is built from TRBV9 and TRBJ2-1, with D possibly called TRBD1 or TRBD2 (5 bases each). V was clipped by 4 bases and J by 3 bases, with 17 bases between them. Germline assignment: CDR1 SGDLS and CDR2 YYNGEE. This CDR3 is 16 amino acids long. Here the CDR3 reads CASSIEGRPIYNEQFF. CDR3 sequence (DNA): TGTGCCAGCAGCATTGAGGGGAGACCGATCTACAATGAGCAGTTCTTC.